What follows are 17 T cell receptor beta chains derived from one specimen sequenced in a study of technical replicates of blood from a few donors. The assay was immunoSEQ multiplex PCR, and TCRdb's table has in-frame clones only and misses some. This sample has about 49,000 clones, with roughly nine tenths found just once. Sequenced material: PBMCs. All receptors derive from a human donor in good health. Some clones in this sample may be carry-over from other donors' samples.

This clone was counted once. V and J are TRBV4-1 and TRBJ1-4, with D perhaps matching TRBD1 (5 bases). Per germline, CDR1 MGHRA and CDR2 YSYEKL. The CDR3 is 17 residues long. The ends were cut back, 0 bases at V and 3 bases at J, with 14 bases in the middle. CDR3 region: CASSQEWQGISNEKLFF. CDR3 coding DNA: TGCGCCAGCAGCCAAGAATGGCAGGGAATCTCTAATGAAAAACTGTTTTTT.

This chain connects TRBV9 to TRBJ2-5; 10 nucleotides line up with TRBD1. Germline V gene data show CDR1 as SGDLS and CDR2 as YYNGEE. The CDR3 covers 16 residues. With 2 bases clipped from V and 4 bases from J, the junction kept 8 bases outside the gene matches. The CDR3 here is CASSVTDRGRGETQYF. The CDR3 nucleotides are TGTGCCAGCAGCGTCACAGACAGGGGGCGAGGAGAGACCCAGTACTTC.

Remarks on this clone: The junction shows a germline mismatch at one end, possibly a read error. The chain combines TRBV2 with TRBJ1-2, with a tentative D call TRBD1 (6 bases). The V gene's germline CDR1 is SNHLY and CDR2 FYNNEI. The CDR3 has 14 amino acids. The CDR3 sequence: CASMLGRTDYGYTF. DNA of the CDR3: TGTGCCAGCATGTTGGGCAGGACAGACTACGGCTACACCTTC.

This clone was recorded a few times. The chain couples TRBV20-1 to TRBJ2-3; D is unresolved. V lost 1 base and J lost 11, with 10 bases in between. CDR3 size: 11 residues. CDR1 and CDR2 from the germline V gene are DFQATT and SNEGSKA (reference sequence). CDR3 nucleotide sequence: TGCAGTGCTAGAGTGTCCGAGCGGCAGTATTTT. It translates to CSARVSERQYF.

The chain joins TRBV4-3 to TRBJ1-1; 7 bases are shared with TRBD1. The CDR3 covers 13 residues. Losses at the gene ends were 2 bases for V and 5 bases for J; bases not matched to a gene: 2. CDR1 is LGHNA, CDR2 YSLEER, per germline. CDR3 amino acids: CASSQPGQTEAFF. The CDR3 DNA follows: TGCGCCAGCAGCCAACCGGGACAGACTGAAGCTTTCTTT.

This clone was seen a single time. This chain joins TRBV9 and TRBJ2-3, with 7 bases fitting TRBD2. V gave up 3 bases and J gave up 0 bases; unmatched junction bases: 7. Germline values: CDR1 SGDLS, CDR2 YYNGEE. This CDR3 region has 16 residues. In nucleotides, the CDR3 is TGTGCCAGCAGCGGAGATAGCGGGCTTAGCACAGATACGCAGTATTTT. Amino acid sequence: CASSGDSGLSTDTQYF.

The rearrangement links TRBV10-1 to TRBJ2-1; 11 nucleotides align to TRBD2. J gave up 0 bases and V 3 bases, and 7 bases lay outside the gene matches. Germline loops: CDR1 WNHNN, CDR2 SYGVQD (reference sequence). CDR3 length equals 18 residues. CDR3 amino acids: CASSDPCLAGGSYNEQFF. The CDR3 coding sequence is TGCGCCAGCAGTGACCCGTGCCTAGCGGGGGGCTCCTACAATGAGCAGTTCTTC.

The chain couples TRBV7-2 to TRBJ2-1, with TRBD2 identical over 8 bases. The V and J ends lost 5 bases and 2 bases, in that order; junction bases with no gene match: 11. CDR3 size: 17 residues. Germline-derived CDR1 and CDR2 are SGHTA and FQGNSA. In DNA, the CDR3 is TGTGCCAGCAGCCGGGGGGGCATAGGGGCCGCCTACAATGAGCAGTTCTTC. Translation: CASSRGGIGAAYNEQFF.

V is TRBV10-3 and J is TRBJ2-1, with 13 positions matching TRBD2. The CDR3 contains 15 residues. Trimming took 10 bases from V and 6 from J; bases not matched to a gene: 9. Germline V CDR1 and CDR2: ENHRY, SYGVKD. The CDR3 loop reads CATLPRTSGSNEQFF. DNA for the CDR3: TGTGCCACCCTCCCTCGGACTAGCGGGAGCAATGAGCAGTTCTTC.

CDR3 in DNA: TGTGCCAGCTCAGCAGGTCAGGGAGGTGGCTACACCTTC. This codes for CASSAGQGGGYTF. This sequence joins TRBV2 and TRBJ1-2; perhaps TRBD1 as D (5 bases). Germline V gene sequence: CDR1 SNHLY, CDR2 FYNNEI. CDR3 length: 13 amino acids. V was clipped by 8 bases and J by 7 bases, with 17 bases between them.

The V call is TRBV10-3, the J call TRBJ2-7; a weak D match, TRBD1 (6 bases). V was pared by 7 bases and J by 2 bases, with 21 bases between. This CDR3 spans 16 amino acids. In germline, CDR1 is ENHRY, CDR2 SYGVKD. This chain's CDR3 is CAIIRRPAPGAYEQYF. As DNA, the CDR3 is TGTGCCATCATTCGACGACCGGCCCCAGGGGCCTACGAGCAGTACTTC.

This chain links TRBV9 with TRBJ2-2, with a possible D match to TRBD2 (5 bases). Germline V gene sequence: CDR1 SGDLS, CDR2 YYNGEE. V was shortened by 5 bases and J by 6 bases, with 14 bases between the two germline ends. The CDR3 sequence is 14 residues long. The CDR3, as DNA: TGTGCCAGCAGACCCGCGGGTGGTGCCGGGGAGCTGTTTTTT. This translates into CASRPAGGAGELFF. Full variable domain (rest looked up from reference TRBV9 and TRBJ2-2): DSGVTQTPKHLITATGQRVTLRCSPRSGDLSVYWYQQSLDQGLQFLIQYYNGEERAKGNILERFSAQQFPDLHSELNLSSLELGDSALYFCASRPAGGAGELFFGEGSRLTVL.

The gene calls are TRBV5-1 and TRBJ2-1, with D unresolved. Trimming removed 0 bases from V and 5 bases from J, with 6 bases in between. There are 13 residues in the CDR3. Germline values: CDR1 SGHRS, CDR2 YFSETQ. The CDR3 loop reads CASSLDPDNEQFF. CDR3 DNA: TGCGCCAGCAGCTTGGACCCAGACAATGAGCAGTTCTTC.

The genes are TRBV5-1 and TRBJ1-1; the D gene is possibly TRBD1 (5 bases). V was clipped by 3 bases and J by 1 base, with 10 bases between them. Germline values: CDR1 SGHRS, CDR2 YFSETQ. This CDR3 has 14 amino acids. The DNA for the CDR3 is TGCGCCAGCAGCTCGCAGGGTGGGAACACTGAAGCTTTCTTT. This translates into CASSSQGGNTEAFF.

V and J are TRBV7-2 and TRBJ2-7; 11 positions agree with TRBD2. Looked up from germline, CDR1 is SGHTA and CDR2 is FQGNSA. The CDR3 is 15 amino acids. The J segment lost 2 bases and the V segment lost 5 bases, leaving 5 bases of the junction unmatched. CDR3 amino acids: CASSLTSGGAYEQYF. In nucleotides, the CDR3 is TGTGCCAGCAGCCTTACTAGCGGGGGAGCCTACGAGCAGTACTTC.

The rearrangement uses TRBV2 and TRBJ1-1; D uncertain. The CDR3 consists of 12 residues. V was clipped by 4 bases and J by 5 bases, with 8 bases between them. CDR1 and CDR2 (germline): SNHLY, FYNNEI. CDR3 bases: TGTGCCAGCAGTGGGCGGGGTACTGAAGCTTTCTTT. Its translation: CASSGRGTEAFF.

CDR3 region: CSVVRTEKNEQFF. Here the CDR3 DNA reads TGCAGCGTTGTTAGGACAGAAAAAAATGAGCAGTTCTTC. The chain recombines TRBV29-1 with TRBJ2-1, with D maybe TRBD1 (6 bases). The length of the CDR3 is 13 residues. Germline V gives CDR1 SQVTM, CDR2 ANQGSEA. Trimming took off 4 bases at V and 7 bases at J, with 14 bases between the two ends.